What follows describes a single TCR beta chain. This clonotype was detected only a few times. Its binding antigen is unknown. Base qualities are missing; no much larger clone stands one base away. Preparation of the library involved 5' RACE. The sequencing machine was an Illumina HiSeq 2500. A second roughly 7 to 12 cycle PCR used a sample-barcoded 5' primer and a J-beta primer mix. A unique molecular identifier was introduced onto each TCR beta cDNA molecule by a template-switch 5' adaptor carrying 12 random nucleotides. Each sample yielded at least 2.5 million CDR3-containing paired-end reads. First-strand cDNA synthesis was performed from all RNA using the Mint cDNA synthesis kit, with priming by a TRBC-specific oligonucleotide. Following uracil-DNA glycosylase treatment, a first 18-cycle PCR with universal primers M1SS and BC2_uni_R was performed on all cDNA. The authors processed their data as follows. Normalization of each sample was performed by random selection of 1 million high-quality reads, each carrying a distinct molecular identifier. Reads sharing molecular identifiers were discarded rather than binned into consensus sequences. CDR3 identification, clonotype clustering and error correction used MiTCR with a Q25 quality threshold and the strictest error-elimination algorithm. A nonparametric unseen species model with Euler transformation was used to estimate a lower bound on total TCR beta diversity. TCRdb reanalyzed the raw reads on its own, using fastp at Q25 for trimming and MiXCR for clone calling, and kept in-frame beta chains. Under each unique CDR3 protein, matching rows form one entry showing the most common genes and DNA. What appears here as the V and J calls and clone size reflects TCRdb's work, not the paper's. The sample contains some 920,000 distinct CDR3 sequences, just over 50% of them found a single time. The top ten clones comprise about a fifth of the sample.

These data belong to a study of blood T cells in healthy people across ages (dated by TCRdb to between 2014 and 2017). With respect to the entire study: In model experiments, template switching captured roughly one uniquely barcoded TCR beta cDNA molecule for every two T cells. The study measured age-related changes in TCR beta repertoire diversity using deep sequencing normalized with unique cDNA molecular identifiers. Four age groups were formed from the donors: young (average 16 years), middle-aged (approximately 42), aged (more than 55) and long-lived (around 82). Donors of different ages were randomly distributed across sequencing lanes to avoid experimental bias. The study analyzed two additional independent replicas of 1 million unique cDNA reads from the same blood draw for two donors, one aged 18 to 29 and one aged 80 or older.

General study outcomes and caveats: Since profiling was done on bulk unsorted PBMCs, naive and antigen-experienced compartments could not be conclusively compared. Total diversity estimates from one million sequenced T cells were considered lower bounds and underestimates. Observed TCR beta diversity per million T cells fell roughly linearly with age, and a significant reduction was already apparent by age about 36. The long-lived group showed more naive CD4+ T cells, fewer expanded clones and increased TCR diversity than the aged group, suggesting age selection. A strong correlation was found between observed TCR beta diversity and the percentage of naive T cells measured by flow cytometry. Because the CMV infection status of the donors was unknown, age-related changes in expanded clonotypes may potentially have been confounded.

Systemically healthy Caucasian individuals from Russia, 35 to 50 in total and aged roughly 6 to 95 years, were included as donors. Ten milliliters of peripheral blood were drawn from each donor into EDTA-treated Vacutainer tubes. Ficoll-Paque density-gradient centrifugation was used to isolate PBMCs, with at least 7 million obtained per sample. Trizol reagent was used to extract total RNA from the PBMCs, yielding at least 5.5 micrograms per sample. Naive CD45RAhigh/CD27high T cell percentages were measured by flow cytometry on a PBMC aliquot from every donor. Sequenced material: blood. The receptor was derived from an older woman in good health.

The nucleotides read TGCAGCGTACCCAGGGGGGGGGCAACCTACAATGAGCAGTTCTTC. Translated, it reads CSVPRGGATYNEQFF. The rearrangement joined TRBV29-1 to TRBJ2-1; the D gene cannot be resolved beyond TRBD1 or TRBD2, each matching 7 bases. The germline V gene sets CDR1 to SQVTM and CDR2 to ANQGSEA. Trimming removed 6 bases from V and 2 bases from J, leaving 17 bases between the germline ends. The CDR3 covers 15 residues, taking in both the cysteine and the phenylalanine. Of the read, only the CDR3 DNA is kept; its 45 bases are in frame from base 1.